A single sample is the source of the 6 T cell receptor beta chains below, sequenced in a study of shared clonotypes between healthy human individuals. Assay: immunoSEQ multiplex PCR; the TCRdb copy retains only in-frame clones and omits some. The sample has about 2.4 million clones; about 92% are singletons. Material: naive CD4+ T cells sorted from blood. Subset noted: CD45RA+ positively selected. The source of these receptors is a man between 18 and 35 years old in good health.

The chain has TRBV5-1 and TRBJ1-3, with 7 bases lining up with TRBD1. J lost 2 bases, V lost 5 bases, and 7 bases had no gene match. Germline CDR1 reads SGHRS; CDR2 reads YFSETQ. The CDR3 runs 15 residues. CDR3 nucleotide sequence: TGCGCCAGCAGGCAACAGGGGACCGCTGGAAACACCATATATTTT. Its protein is CASRQQGTAGNTIYF.

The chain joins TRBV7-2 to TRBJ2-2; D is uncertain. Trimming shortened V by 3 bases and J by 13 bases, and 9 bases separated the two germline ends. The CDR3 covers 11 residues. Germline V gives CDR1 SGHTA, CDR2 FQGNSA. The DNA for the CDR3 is TGTGCCAGCAGCTTCGTGGGCGGGCTGTTTTTT. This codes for CASSFVGGLFF.

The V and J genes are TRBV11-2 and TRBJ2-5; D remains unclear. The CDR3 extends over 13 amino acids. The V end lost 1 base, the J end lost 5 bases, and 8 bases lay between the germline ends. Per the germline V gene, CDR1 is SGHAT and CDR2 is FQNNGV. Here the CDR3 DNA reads TGTGCCAGCAGCTTAGGTCGTAAGGAGACCCAGTACTTC. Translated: CASSLGRKETQYF.

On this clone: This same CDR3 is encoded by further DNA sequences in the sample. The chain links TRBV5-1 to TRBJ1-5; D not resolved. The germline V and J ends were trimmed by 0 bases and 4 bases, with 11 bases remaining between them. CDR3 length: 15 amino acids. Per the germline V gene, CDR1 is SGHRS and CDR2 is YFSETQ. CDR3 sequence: CASSLAGTENQPQHF. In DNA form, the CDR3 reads TGCGCCAGCAGCTTGGCTGGTACGGAGAATCAGCCCCAGCATTTT.

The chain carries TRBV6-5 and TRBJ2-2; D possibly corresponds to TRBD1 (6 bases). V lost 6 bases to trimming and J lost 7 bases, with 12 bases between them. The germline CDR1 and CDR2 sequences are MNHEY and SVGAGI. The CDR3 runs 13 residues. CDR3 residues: CASSRRGFGELFF. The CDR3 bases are TGTGCCAGCAGCCGCAGGGGTTTCGGGGAGCTGTTTTTT.

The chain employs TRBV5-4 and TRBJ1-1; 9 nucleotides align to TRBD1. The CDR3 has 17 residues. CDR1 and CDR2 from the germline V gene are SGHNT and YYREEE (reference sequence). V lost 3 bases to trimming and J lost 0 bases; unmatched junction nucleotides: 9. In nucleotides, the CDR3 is TGTGCCAGCAGCTCGGGACAGGGAGTCTTCATGAACACTGAAGCTTTCTTT. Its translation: CASSSGQGVFMNTEAFF.